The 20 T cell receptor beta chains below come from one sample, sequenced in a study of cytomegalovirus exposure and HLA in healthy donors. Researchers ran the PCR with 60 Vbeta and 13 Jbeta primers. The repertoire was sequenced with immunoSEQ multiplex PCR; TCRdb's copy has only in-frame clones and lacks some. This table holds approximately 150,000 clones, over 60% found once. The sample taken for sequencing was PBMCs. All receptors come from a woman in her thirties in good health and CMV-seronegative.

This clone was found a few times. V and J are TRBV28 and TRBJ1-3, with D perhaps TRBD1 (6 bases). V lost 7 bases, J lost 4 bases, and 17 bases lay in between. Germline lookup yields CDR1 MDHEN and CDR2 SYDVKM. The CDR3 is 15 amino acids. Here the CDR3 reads CASTPIGDNGNTIYF. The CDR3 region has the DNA TGTGCCAGCACCCCTATTGGGGACAACGGAAACACCATATATTTT.

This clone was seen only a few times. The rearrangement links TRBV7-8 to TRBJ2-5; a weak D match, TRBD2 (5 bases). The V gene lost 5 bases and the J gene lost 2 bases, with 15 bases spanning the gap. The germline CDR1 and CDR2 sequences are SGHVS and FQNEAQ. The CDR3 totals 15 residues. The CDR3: CASSNWTPEQETQYF. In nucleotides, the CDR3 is TGTGCCAGCAGCAACTGGACTCCAGAACAAGAGACCCAGTACTTC.

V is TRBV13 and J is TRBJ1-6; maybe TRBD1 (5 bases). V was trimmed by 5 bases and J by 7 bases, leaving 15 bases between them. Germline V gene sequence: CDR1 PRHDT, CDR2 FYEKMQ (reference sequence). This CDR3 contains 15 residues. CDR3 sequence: CASSGGETANSPLHF. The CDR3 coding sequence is TGTGCCAGCAGCGGGGGGGAGACAGCCAATTCACCCCTCCACTTT.

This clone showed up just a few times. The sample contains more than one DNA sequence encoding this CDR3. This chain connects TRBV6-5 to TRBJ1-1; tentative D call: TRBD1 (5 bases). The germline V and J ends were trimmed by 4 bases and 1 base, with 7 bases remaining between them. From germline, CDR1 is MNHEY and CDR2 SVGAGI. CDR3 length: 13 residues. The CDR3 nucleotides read TGTGCCAGCAGTTGGGGGGGGAACACTGAAGCTTTCTTT. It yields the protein CASSWGGNTEAFF.

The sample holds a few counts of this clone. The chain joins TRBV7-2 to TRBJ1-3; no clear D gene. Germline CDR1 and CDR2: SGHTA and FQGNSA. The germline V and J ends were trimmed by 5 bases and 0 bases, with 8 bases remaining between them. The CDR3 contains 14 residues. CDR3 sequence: CASSLIYSGNTIYF. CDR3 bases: TGTGCCAGCAGCCTCATCTACTCTGGAAACACCATATATTTT.

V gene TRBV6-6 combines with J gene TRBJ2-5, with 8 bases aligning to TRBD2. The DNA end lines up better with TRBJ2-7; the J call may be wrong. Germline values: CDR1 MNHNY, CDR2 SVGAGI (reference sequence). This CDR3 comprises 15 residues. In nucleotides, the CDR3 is TGTGCCAGCAGTTACCGGTTAGCGGGAACTTACGAGCAGTACTTC. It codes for CASSYRLAGTYEQYF.

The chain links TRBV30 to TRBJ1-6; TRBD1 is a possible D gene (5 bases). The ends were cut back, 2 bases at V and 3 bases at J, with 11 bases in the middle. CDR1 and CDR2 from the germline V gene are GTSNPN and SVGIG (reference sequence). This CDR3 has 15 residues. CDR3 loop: CAWSPDTGYNSPLHF. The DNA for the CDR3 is TGTGCCTGGAGTCCGGACACCGGCTATAATTCACCCCTCCACTTT. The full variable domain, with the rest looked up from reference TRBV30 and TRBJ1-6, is SQTIHQWPATLVQPVGSPLSLECTVEGTSNPNLYWYRQAAGRGLQLLFYSVGIGQISSEVPQNLSASRPQDRQFILSSKKLLLSDSGFYLCAWSPDTGYNSPLHFGNGTRLTVT.

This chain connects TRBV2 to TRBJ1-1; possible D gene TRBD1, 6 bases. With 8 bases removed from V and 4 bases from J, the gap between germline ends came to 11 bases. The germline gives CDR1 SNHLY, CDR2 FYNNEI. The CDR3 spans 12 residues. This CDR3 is CASVGTLTEAFF. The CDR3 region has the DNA TGTGCCAGCGTAGGGACACTCACTGAAGCTTTCTTT.

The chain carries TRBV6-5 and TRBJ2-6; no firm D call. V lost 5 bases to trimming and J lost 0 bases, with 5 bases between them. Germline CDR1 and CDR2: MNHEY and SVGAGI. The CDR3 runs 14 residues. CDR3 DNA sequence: TGTGCCAGCAGTCTTCCCTCTGGGGCCAACGTCCTGACTTTC. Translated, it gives CASSLPSGANVLTF.

CDR3 in amino acids: CAISESPSGQGGQPQHF. The CDR3, as DNA: TGTGCCATCAGTGAGTCCCCTTCCGGACAGGGGGGACAGCCCCAGCATTTT. The rearrangement joins TRBV10-3 to TRBJ1-5, with 10 bases aligning to TRBD1. The CDR3 has 17 residues. V trimming: 0 bases; J trimming: 7 bases; junction bases outside the gene matches: 9. Germline loops: CDR1 ENHRY, CDR2 SYGVKD.

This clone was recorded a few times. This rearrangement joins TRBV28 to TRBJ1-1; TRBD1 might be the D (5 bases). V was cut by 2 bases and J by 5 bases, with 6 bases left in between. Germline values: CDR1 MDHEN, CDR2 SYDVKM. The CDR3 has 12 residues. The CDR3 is CASSLQGTEAFF. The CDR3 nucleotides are TGTGCCAGCAGTTTACAGGGTACTGAAGCTTTCTTT.

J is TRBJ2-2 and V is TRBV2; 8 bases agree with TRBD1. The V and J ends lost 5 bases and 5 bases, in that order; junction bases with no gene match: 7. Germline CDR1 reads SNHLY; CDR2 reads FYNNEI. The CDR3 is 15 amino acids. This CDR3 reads CASSNQGAYTGELFF. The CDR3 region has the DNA TGTGCCAGCAGTAACCAGGGGGCTTATACCGGGGAGCTGTTTTTT.

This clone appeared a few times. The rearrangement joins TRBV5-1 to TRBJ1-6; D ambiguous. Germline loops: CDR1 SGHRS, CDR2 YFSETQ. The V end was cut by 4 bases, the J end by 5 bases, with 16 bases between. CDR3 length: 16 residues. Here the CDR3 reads CASSLRLGGDNSPLHF. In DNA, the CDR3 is TGCGCCAGCAGCCTTCGGTTGGGAGGAGATAATTCACCCCTCCACTTT.

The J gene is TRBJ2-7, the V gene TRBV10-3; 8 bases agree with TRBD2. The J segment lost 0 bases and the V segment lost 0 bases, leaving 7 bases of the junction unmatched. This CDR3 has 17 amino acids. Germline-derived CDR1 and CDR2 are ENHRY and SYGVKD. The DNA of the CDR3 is TGTGCCATCAGTGAGTCACTGGGACTAGGGAACTCCTACGAGCAGTACTTC. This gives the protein CAISESLGLGNSYEQYF.

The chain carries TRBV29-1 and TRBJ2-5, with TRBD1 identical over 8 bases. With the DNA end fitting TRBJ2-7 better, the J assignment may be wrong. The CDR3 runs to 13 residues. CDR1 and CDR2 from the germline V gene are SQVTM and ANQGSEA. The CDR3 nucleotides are TGCAGCGGCGTGGACAGGGACTCCTACGAGCAGTACTTC. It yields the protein CSGVDRDSYEQYF.

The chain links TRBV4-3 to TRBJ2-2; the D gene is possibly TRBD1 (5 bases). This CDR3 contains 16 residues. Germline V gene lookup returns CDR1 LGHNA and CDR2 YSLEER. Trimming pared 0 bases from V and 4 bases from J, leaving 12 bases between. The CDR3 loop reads CASSQDRAGRTGELFF. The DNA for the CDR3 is TGCGCCAGCAGCCAAGATCGTGCAGGGCGCACCGGGGAGCTGTTTTTT.

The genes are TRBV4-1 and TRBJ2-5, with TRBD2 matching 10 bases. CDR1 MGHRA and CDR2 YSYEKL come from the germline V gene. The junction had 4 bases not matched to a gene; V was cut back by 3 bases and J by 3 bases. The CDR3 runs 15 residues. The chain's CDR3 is CASSHFGLAEETQYF. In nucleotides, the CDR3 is TGCGCCAGCAGCCACTTTGGACTAGCGGAAGAGACCCAGTACTTC.

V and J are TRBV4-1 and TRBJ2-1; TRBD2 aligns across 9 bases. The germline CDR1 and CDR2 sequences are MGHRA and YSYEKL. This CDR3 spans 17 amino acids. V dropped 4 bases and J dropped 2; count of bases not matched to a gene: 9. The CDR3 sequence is CASSRQASGVTYNEQFF. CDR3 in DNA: TGCGCCAGCAGCCGGCAGGCTAGCGGGGTCACCTACAATGAGCAGTTCTTC.

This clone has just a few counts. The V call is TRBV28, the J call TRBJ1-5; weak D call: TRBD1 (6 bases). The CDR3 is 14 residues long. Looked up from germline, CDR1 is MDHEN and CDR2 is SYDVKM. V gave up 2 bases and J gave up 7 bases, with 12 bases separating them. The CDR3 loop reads CASSLPGGMQPQHF. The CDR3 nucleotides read TGTGCCAGCAGTTTACCGGGGGGCATGCAGCCCCAGCATTTT.

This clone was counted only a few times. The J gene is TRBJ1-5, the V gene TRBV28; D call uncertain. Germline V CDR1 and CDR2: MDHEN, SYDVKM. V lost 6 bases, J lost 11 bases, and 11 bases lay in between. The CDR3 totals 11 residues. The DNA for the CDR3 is TGTGCCAGCAGGATCGGTGTGGCCCAGCATTTT. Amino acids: CASRIGVAQHF.